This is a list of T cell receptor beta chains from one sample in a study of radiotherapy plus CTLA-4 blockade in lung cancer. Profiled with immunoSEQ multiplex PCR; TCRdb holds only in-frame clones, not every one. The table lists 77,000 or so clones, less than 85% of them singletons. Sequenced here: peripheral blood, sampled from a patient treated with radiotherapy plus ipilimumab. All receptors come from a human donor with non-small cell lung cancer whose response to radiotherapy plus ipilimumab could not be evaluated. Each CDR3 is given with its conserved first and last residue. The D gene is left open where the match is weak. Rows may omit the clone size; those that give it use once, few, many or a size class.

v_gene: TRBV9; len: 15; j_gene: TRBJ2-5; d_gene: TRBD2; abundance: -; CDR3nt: TGTGCCAGCAGCGTAGGGCTAGCGGGGAAGGAGACCCAGTACTTC; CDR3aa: CASSVGLAGKETQYF
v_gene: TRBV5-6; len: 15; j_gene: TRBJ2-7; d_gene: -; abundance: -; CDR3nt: TGTGCCAGCAGCTTGGCCGACAGATCGTTCTACGAGCAGTACTTC; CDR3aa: CASSLADRSFYEQYF
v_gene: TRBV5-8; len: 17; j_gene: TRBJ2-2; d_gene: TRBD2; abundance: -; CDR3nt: TGTGCCAGCAGTTTCCCGACTAGCGGGTTATACACCGGGGAGCTGTTTTTT; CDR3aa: CASSFPTSGLYTGELFF
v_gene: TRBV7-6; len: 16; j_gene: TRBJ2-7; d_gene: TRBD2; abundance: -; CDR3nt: TGTGCCAGCAGCCCCTCCCGGGCTAGCGGGAGTAGCGAGCAGTACTTC; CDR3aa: CASSPSRASGSSEQYF
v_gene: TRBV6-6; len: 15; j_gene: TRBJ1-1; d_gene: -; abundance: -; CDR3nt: TGTGCCAGCAGTTACCCTCAAAGCGGGGACACTGAAGCTTTCTTT; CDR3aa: CASSYPQSGDTEAFF
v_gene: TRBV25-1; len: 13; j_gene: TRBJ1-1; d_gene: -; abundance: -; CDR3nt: TGTGCCAGCAGCCCCGGGTCAAGAGCGGGAGCTTTCTTT; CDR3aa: CASSPGSRAGAFF
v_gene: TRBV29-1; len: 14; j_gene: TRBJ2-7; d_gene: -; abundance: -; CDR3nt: TGCAGCGCGATGGACAGACGTAGCTCCTACGAGCAGTACTTC; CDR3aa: CSAMDRRSSYEQYF
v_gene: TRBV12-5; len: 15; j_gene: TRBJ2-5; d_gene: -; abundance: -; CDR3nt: TGTGCTAGTGGTTTGGCCTTACCCTTACTAGAGACCCAGTACTTC; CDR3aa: CASGLALPLLETQYF
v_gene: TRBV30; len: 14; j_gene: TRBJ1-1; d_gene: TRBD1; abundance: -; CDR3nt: TGTGCCTGGAGTTTGCCAGGGGGGAACACTGAAGCTTTCTTT; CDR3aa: CAWSLPGGNTEAFF
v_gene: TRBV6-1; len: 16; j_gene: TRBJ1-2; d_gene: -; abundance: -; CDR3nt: TGTGCCAGCAGTGAAGTTTTTGGGGGCGCTGAGTGGGGCTACACCTTC; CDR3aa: CASSEVFGGAEWGYTF
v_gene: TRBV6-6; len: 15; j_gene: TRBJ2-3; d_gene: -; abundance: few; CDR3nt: TGTGCCAGCAGTTCCCGAGGGGGGGCCCTGGATACGCAGTATTTT; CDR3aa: CASSSRGGALDTQYF
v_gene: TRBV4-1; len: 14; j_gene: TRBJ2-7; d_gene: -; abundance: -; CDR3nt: TGCGCCAGCAGCCAAGAAGTGGACTCCTACGAGCAGTACTTC; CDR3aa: CASSQEVDSYEQYF
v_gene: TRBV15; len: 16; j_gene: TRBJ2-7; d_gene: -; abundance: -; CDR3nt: TGTGCCACCAGCAGATCCTTTGTGGGAGTCATCTACGAGCAGTACTTC; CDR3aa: CATSRSFVGVIYEQYF
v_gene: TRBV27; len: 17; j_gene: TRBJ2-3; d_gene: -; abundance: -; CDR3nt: TGTGCCAGCAGTTCCGGTCCCCGGTTGGAGAGCACAGATACGCAGTATTTT; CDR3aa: CASSSGPRLESTDTQYF
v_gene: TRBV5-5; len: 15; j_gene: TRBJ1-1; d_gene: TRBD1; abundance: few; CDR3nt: TGTGCCAGCAGCTTGCGGACAGGGCTGAACACTGAAGCTTTCTTT; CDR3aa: CASSLRTGLNTEAFF
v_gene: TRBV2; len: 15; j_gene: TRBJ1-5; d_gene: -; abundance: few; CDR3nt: TGTGCCAGCAGAGGAGATCAGGGGTATGATCAGCCCCAGCATTTT; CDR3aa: CASRGDQGYDQPQHF
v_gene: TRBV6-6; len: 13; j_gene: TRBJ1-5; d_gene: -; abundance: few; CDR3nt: TGTGCCAGCAGTTTTCCCGGAGATCAGCCCCAGCATTTT; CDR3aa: CASSFPGDQPQHF
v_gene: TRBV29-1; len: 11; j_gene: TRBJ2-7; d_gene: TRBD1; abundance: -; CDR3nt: TGCAGCGTCGGACAGGGGGACGAGCAGTACTTC; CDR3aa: CSVGQGDEQYF
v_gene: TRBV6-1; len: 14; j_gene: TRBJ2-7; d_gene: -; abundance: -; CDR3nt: TGTGCCAGCACCCTCGTAAGAGGGGAGGTCGAGCAGTACTTC; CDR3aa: CASTLVRGEVEQYF
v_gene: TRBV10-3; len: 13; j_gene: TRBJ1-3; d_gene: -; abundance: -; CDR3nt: TGTGCCATCAAAGGGGAAGCTGGAAACACCATATATTTT; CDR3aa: CAIKGEAGNTIYF
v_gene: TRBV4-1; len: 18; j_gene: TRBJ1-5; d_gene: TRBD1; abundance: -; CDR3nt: TGCGCCAGCAGCCCTCTTAATTTTATAGGGGGCAGAGATCAGCCCCAGCATTTT; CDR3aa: CASSPLNFIGGRDQPQHF
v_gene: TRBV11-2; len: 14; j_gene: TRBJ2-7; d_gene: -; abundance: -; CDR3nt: TGTGCCAGCAGCTTAGGGTTCACCACCTACGAGCAGTACTTC; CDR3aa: CASSLGFTTYEQYF
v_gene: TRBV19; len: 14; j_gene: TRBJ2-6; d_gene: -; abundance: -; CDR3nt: TGTGCCAGTAGTGAGGGCTCTGGGGCCAACGTCCTGACTTTC; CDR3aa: CASSEGSGANVLTF
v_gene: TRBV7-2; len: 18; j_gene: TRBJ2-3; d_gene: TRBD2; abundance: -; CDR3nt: TGTGCCAGCAGCTTAGCAGTCGGGGGGGGGCTGGGCACAGATACGCAGTATTTT; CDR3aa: CASSLAVGGGLGTDTQYF
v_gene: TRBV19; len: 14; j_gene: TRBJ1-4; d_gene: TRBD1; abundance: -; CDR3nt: TGTGCCAGTAGTTTCAACCGGGACAGTGAAAAACTGTTTTTT; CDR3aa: CASSFNRDSEKLFF
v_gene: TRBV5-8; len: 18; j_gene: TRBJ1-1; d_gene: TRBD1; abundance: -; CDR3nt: TGTGCCAGCAGCCCCATGGACAGGGTGGTCCTCGGGAACACTGAAGCTTTCTTT; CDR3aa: CASSPMDRVVLGNTEAFF
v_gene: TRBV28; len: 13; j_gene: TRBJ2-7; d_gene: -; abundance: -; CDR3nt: TGTGCCAGCAGTTTAAGACGGGGTGGCGAGCAGTACTTC; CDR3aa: CASSLRRGGEQYF
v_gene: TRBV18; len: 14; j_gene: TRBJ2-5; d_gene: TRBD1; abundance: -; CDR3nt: TGTGCCAGCTCACACCGACAGGGGGCAGAGACCCAGTACTTC; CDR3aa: CASSHRQGAETQYF
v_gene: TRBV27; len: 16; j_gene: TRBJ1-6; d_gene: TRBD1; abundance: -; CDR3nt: TGTGCCAGCAGCCAACTAGGGACAGTCTATAATTCACCCCTCCACTTT; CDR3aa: CASSQLGTVYNSPLHF
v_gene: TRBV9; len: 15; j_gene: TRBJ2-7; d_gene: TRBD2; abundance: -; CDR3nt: TGTGCCAGCAGCGCCGCCGGGACTAGTCATAGCGAGCAGTACTTC; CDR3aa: CASSAAGTSHSEQYF
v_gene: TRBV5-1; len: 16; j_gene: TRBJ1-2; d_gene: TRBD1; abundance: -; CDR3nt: TGCGCCAGCAGCTTGGCTTCAGGGGGCGTGAACTATGGCTACACCTTC; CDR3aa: CASSLASGGVNYGYTF
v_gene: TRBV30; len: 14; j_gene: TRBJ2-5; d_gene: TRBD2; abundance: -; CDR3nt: TGTGCCTGGAGTGTTTTAACGGGAGGGGTGACCCAGTACTTC; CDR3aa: CAWSVLTGGVTQYF
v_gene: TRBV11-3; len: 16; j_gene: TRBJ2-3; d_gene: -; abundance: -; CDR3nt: TGTGCCAGCGAGTTTCGAGTGGGAGGAGGCACAGATACGCAGTATTTT; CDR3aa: CASEFRVGGGTDTQYF
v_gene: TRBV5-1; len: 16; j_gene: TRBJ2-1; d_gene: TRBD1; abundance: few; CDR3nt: TGCGCCAGCAGCTTGGCACAGGGGTTGGGGCTCAATGAGCAGTTCTTC; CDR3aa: CASSLAQGLGLNEQFF
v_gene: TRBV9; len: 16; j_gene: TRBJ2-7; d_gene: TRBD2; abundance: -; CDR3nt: TGTGCCAGCAGCGTAGAACTAGCGGGAGGTTCCTACGAGCAGTACTTC; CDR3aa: CASSVELAGGSYEQYF
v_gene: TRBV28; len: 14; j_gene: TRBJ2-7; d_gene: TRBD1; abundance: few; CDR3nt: TGTGCCAGCAGTAGGGGGACAGCTTCCCTGGAGCAGTACTTC; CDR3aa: CASSRGTASLEQYF
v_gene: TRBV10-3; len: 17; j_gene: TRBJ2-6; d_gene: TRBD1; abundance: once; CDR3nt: TGTGTCATCAGGGGGACAGGGCCGAGCTCTGGGGCCAACGTCCTGACTTTC; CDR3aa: CVIRGTGPSSGANVLTF
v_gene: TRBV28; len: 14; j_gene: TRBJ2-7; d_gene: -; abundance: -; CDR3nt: TGTGCCAGCAGTTTTTCCGGGACAACCTACGAGCAGTACTTC; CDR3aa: CASSFSGTTYEQYF
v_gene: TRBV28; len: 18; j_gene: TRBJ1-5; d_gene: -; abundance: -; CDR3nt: TGTGCCAGCAGTTTAGCCCCGGGACTAACAGGGTTCGATCAGCCCCAGCATTTT; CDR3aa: CASSLAPGLTGFDQPQHF
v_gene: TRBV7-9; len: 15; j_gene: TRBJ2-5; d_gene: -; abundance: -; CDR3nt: TGTGCCAGCAGCTTAGCTTGGGGCGCCGGGGAGACCCAGTACTTC; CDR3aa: CASSLAWGAGETQYF
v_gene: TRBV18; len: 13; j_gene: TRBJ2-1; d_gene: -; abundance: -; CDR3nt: TGTGCCAGCTCACCAGGACAGACCAATGAGCAGTTCTTC; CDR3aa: CASSPGQTNEQFF
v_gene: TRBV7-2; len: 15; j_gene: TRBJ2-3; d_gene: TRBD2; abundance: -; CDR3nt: TGTGCCAGCAGCTTAGGGGTAGCGGGATCAGATACGCAGTATTTT; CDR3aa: CASSLGVAGSDTQYF
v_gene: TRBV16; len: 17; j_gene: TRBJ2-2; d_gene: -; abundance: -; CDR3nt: TGTGCCAGCAGCCAATCTGATACCCCTAGGAACACCGGGGAGCTGTTTTTT; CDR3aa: CASSQSDTPRNTGELFF
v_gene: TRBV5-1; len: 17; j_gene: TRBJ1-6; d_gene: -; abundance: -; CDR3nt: TGCGCCAGCAGCTTAGGGAGCGGAGACTCCTATAATTCACCCCTCCACTTT; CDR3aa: CASSLGSGDSYNSPLHF
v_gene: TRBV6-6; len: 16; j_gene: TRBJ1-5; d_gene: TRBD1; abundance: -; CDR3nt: TGTGCCAGCAGGCGGCCGGGGACAGGGATCACTCAGCCCCAGCATTTT; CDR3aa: CASRRPGTGITQPQHF
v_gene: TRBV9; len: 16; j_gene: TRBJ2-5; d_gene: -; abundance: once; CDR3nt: TGTGCCAGCAGCCCCAGGGGTGGTAGGGCGGGAGAGACCCAGTACTTC; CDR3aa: CASSPRGGRAGETQYF
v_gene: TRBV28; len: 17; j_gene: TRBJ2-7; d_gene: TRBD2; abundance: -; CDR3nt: TGTGCCAGCTCACCACTAACAGGACTAGCGGGGGCCTACGAGCAGTACTTC; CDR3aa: CASSPLTGLAGAYEQYF
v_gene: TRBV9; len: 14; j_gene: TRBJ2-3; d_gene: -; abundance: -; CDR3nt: TGTGCCAGCAGCGTATGGACTAGCACAGATACGCAGTATTTT; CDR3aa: CASSVWTSTDTQYF
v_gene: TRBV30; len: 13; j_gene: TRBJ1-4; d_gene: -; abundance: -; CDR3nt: TGTGCCTGGAGTCGGCAGGGTGGTGAAAAACTGTTTTTT; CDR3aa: CAWSRQGGEKLFF
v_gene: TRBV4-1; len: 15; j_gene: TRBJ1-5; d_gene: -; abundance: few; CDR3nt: TGCGCCAGCAGCCAAGACGGCGGCGCGAGTCAGCCCCAGCATTTT; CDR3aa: CASSQDGGASQPQHF
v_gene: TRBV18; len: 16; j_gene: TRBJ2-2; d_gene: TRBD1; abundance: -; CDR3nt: TGTGCCAGCTCGGCGACAGGGGAGGTTGTCACCGGGGAGCTGTTTTTT; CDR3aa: CASSATGEVVTGELFF
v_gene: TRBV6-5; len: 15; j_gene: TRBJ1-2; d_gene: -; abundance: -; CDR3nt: TGTGCCAGCAGTTACTCAGGGGCCGTTCACTATGGCTACACCTTC; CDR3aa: CASSYSGAVHYGYTF
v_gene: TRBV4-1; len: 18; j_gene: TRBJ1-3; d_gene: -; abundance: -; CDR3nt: TGCGCCAGCAGCCAAGGCCGTGGGGGCCTTCTCTTTGGAAACACCATATATTTT; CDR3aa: CASSQGRGGLLFGNTIYF
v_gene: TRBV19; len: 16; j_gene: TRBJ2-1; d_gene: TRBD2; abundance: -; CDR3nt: TGTGCCAGTAGTATAGATCCCAGCGGGGTCTACAATGAGCAGTTCTTC; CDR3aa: CASSIDPSGVYNEQFF
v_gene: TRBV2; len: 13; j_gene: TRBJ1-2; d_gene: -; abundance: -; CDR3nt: TGTGCCAGCAGTGAGGACAGAGCTATGGACTACACCTTC; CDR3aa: CASSEDRAMDYTF
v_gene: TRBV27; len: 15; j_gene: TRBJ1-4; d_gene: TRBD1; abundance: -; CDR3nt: TGTGCCAGCAGTTTAACAGGGGCAGGTAATGAAAAACTGTTTTTT; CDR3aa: CASSLTGAGNEKLFF
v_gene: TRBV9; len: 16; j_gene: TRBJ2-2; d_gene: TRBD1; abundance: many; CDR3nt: TGTGCCAGCAGCTTCGACAGGGGGCGCGACACCGGGGAGCTGTTTTTT; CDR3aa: CASSFDRGRDTGELFF
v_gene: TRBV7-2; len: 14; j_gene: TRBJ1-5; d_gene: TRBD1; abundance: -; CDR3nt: TGTGCCAGCAGCTTAACAGGGGCGAATCAGCCCCAGCATTTT; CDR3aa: CASSLTGANQPQHF